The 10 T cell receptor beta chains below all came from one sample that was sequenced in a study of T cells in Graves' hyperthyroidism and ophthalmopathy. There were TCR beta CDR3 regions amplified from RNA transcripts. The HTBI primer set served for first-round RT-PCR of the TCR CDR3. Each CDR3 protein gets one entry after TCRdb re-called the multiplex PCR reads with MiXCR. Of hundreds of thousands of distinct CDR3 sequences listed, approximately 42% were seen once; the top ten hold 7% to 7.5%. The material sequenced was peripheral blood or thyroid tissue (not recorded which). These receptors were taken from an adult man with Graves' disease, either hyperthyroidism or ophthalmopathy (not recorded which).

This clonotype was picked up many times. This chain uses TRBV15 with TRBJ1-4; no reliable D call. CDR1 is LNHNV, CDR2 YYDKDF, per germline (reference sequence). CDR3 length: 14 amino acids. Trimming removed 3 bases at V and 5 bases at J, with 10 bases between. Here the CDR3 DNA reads TGTGCCACCAGCAGGGCGGAGAGGAATGAAAAACTGTTTTTT. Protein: CATSRAERNEKLFF.

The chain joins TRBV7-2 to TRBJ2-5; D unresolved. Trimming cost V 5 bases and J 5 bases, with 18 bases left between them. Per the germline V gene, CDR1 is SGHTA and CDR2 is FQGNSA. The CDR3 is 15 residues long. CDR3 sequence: CASSQRSATLETQYF. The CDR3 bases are TGTGCCAGCAGCCAAAGATCGGCTACTTTGGAGACCCAGTACTTC.

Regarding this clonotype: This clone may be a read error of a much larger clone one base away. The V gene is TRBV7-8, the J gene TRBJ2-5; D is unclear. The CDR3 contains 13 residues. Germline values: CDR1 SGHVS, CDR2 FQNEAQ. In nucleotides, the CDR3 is TGTGCCAGCAGCTTAAACATTCAAGAGACCCAGCACTTC. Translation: CASSLNIQETQHF. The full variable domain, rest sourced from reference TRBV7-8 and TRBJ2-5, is GAGVSQSPRYKVAKRGQDVALRCDPISGHVSLFWYQQALGQGPEFLTYFQNEAQLDKSGLPSDRFFAERPEGSVSTLKIQRTQQEDSAVYLCASSLNIQETQHFGPGTRLLVL.

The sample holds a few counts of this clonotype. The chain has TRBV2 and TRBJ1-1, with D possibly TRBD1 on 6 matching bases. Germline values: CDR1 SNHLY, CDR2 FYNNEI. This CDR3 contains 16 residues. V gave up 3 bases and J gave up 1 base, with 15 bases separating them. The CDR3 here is CASSEVETGRNTEAFF. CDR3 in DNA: TGTGCCAGCAGTGAGGTTGAAACAGGGAGGAACACTGAAGCTTTCTTT.

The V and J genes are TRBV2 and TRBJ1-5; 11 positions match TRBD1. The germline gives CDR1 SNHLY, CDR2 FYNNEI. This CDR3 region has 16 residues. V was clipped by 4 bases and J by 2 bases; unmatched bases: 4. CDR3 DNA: TGTGCCAGCAGTGGGACAGGGGGCGCGGGCAATCAGCCCCAGCATTTT. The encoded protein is CASSGTGGAGNQPQHF.

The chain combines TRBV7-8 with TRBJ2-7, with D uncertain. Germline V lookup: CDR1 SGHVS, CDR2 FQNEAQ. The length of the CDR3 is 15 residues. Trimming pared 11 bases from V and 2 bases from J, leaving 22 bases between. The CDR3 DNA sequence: TGTGCCTGGAGTCCGGGTCTAACTACCGCCTACGAGCAGTACTTC. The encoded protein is CAWSPGLTTAYEQYF. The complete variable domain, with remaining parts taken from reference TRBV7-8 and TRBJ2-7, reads GAGVSQSPRYKVAKRGQDVALRCDPISGHVSLFWYQQALGQGPEFLTYFQNEAQLDKSGLPSDRFFAERPEGSVSTLKIQRTQQEDSAVYLCAWSPGLTTAYEQYFGPGTRLTVT.

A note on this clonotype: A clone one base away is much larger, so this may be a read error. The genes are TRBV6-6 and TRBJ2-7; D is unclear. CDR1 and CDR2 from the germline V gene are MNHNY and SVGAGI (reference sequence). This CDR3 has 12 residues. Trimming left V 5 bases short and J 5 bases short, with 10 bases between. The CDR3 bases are TGTGCCAGCAGTGAGTCGAAAAACGAGCAGTACTTC. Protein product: CASSESKNEQYF.

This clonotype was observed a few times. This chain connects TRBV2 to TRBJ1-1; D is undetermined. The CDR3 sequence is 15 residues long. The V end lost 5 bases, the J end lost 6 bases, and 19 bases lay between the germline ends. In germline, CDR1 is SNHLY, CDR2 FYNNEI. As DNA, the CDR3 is TGTGCCAGCAGTTTAACTAGTACCCGGACGGCTGAAGCTTTCTTT. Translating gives CASSLTSTRTAEAFF. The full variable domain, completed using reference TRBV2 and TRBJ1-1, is EPEVTQTPSHQVTQMGQEVILRCVPISNHLYFYWYRQILGQKVEFLVSFYNNEISEKSEIFDDQFSVERPDGSNFTLKIRSTKLEDSAMYFCASSLTSTRTAEAFFGQGTRLTVV.

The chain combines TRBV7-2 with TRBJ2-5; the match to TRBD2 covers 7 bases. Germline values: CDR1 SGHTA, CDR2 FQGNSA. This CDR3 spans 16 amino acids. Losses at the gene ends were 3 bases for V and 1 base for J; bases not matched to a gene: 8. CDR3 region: CASSLAGAGAQETQYF. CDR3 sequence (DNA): TGTGCCAGCAGCTTGGCCGGGGCGGGAGCCCAAGAGACCCAGTACTTC.

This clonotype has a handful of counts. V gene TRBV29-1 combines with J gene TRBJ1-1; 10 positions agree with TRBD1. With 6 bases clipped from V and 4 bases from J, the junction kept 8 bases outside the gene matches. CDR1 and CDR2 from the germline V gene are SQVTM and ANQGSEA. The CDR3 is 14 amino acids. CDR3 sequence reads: CSVSPGTGVTEAFF. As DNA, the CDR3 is TGCAGCGTGTCCCCCGGGACAGGGGTCACTGAAGCTTTCTTT.